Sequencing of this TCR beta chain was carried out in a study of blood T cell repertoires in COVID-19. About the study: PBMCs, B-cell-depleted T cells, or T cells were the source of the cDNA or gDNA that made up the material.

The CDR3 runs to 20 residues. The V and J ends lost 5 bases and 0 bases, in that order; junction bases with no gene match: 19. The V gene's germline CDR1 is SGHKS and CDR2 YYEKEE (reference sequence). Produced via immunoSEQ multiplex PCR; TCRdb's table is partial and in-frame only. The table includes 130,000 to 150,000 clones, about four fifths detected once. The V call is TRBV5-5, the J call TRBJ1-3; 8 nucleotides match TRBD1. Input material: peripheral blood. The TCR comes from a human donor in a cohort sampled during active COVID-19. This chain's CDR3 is CASRKTRGQGGMGSGNTIYF. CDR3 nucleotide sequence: TGTGCCAGCAGAAAGACCCGTGGACAGGGAGGCATGGGCTCTGGAAACACCATATATTTT.